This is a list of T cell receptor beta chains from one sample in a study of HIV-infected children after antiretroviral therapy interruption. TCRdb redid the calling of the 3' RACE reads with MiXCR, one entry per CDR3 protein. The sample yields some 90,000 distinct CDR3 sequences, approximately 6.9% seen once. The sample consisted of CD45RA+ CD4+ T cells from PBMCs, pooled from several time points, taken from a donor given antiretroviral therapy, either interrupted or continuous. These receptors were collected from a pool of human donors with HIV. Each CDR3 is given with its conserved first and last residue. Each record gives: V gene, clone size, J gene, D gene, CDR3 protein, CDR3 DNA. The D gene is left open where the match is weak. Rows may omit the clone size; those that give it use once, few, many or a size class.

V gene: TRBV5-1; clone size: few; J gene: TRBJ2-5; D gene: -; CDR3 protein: CASSRQETQYF; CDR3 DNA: TGCGCCAGCAGCCGCCAAGAGACCCAGTACTTC
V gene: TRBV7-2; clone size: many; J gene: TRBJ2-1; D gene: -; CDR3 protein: CASSPEWTSNYNEQFF; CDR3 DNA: TGTGCCAGCAGCCCAGAGTGGACAAGCAACTACAATGAGCAGTTCTTC
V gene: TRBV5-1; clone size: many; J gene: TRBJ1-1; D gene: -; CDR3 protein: CASRREGVRVSKSVGTEAFF; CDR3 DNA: TGCGCCAGCAGACGCGAGGGGGTAAGGGTCTCAAAATCGGTTGGCACTGAAGCTTTCTTT
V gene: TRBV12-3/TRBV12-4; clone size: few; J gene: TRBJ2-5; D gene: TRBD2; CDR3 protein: CASRRLFSGSGGTQETQYF; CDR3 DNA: TGTGCCAGCAGACGGCTATTTAGCGGGAGTGGTGGGACTCAGGAGACCCAGTACTTC
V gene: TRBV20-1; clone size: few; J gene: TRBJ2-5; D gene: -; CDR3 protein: CSARERGILGETQYF; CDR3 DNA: TGCAGTGCTAGAGAAAGAGGAATCCTCGGGGAGACCCAGTACTTC
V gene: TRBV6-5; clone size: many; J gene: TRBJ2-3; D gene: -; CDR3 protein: CASSTRNGRTDTQYF; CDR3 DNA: TGTGCCAGCAGTACCCGGAATGGACGCACAGATACGCAGTATTTT
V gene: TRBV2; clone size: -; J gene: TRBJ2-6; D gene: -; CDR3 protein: CASSEARGRASSGANVLTF; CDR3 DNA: TGTGCCAGCAGTGAAGCGCGAGGCAGGGCAAGCTCTGGGGCCAACGTCCTGACTTTC
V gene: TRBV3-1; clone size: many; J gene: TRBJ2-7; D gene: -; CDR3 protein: CASSQVSPGASYEQYF; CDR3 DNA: TGTGCCAGCAGCCAAGTTTCCCCAGGAGCTTCCTACGAGCAGTACTTC
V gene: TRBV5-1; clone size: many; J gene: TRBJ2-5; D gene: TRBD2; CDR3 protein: CASSTSGGAVETQYF; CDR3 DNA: TGCGCCAGCAGTACTAGCGGGGGGGCCGTGGAGACCCAGTACTTC
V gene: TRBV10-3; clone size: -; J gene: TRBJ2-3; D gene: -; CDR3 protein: CAISVSGQDTQYF; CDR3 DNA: TGTGCCATCAGTGTATCGGGTCAGGATACGCAGTATTTT
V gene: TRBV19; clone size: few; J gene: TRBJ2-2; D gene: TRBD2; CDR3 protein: CASSIERRRGGSTGELFF; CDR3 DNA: TGTGCCAGTAGTATAGAAAGGCGGCGGGGGGGTAGCACCGGGGAGCTGTTTTTT
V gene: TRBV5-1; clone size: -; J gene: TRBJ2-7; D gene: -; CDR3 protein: CASSALLGETYEQYF; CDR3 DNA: TGCGCCAGCAGCGCCCTACTAGGGGAAACCTACGAGCAGTACTTC
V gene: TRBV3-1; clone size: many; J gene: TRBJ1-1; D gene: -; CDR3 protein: CASSPIRANTEAFF; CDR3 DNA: TGTGCCAGCAGCCCTATTAGGGCGAACACTGAAGCTTTCTTT
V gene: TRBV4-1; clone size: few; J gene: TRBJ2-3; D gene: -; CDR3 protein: CASSLREPGGSTDTQYF; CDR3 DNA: TGCGCCAGCAGCCTCCGGGAACCGGGGGGCAGCACAGATACGCAGTATTTT
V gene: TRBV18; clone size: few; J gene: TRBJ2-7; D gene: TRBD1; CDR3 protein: CASSLTDRASSEQYF; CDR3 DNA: TGTGCCAGCTCACTAACAGACAGGGCTTCGTCTGAGCAGTACTTC
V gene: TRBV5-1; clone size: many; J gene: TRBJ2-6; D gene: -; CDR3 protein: CASSLGPTSSGANVLTF; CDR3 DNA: TGCGCCAGCAGCTTGGGACCGACGAGCTCTGGGGCCAACGTCCTGACTTTC
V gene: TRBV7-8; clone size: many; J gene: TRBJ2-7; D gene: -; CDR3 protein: CASSLEPRYEQYF; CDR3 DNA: TGTGCCAGCAGCTTAGAACCAAGGTACGAGCAGTACTTC
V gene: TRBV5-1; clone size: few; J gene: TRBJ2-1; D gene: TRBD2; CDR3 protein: CASSSTSAAYNEQFF; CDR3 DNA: TGCGCCAGCAGCTCGACTAGCGCAGCTTACAATGAGCAGTTCTTC
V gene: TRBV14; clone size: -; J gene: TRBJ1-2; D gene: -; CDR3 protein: CASSPPEDGYTF; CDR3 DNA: TGTGCCAGCAGCCCGCCGGAGGATGGCTACACCTTC
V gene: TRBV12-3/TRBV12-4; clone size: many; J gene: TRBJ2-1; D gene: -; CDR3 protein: CASSTANEQFF; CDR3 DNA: TGTGCCAGCAGTACTGCCAATGAGCAGTTCTTC
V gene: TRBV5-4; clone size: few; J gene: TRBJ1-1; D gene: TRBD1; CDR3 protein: CASSFGLHRGWAEAFF; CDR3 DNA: TGTGCCAGCAGCTTCGGTTTGCACAGGGGGTGGGCTGAAGCTTTCTTT
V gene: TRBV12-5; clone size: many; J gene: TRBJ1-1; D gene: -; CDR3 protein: CASGLDLNTEAFF; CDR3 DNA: TGTGCTAGTGGTTTAGACTTAAACACTGAAGCTTTCTTT
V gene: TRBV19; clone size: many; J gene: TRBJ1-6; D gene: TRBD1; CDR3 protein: CASSRRDRERNSPLHF; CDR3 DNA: TGTGCCAGTAGTCGCCGGGACAGGGAAAGAAATTCACCCCTCCACTTT
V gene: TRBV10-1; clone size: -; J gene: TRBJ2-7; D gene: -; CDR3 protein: CASSESGALYEQYF; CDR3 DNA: TGCGCCAGCAGTGAGTCAGGGGCGCTCTACGAGCAGTACTTC
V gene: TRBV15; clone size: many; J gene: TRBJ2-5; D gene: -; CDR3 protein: CATSRESWETQYF; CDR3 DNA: TGTGCCACCAGCAGAGAGAGTTGGGAGACCCAGTACTTC
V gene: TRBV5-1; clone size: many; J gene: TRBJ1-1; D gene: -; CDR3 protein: CASSLGAGNTEAFF; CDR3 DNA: TGCGCCAGCAGCTTGGGGGCAGGGAACACTGAAGCTTTCTTT
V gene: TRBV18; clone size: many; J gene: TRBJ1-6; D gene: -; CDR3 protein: CASSPLDNSPLHF; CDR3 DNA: TGTGCCAGCTCACCATTGGATAATTCACCCCTCCACTTT
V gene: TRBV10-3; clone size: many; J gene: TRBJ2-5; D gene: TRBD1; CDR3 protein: CAISEGQGSQTQYF; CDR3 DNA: TGTGCCATCAGTGAAGGACAGGGGAGCCAGACCCAGTACTTC
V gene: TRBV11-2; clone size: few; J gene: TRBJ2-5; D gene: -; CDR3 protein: CASSHLGETQYF; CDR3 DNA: TGTGCCAGCAGCCACCTGGGGGAGACCCAGTACTTC
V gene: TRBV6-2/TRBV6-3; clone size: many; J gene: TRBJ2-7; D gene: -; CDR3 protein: CASTPTRDSTYEQYF; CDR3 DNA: TGTGCCAGCACCCCTACGCGTGACAGTACCTACGAGCAGTACTTC
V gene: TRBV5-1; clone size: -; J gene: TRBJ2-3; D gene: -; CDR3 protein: CASSSHTDTQYF; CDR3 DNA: TGCGCCAGCAGCTCTCACACAGATACGCAGTATTTT
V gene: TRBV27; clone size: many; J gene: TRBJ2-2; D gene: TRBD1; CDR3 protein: CASMDRPNTGELFF; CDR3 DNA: TGTGCCAGCATGGACAGGCCAAACACCGGGGAGCTGTTTTTT
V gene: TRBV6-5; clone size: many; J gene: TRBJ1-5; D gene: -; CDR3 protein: CASSRRGNQPQHF; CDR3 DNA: TGTGCCAGCAGCCGCCGGGGGAATCAGCCCCAGCATTTT
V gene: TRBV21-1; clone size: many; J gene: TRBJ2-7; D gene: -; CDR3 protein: CASSKAGQQKSYEQYF; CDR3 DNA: TGTGCCAGCAGCAAAGCGGGACAGCAAAAATCCTACGAGCAGTACTTC
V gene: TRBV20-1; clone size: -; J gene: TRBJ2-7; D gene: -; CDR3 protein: CSARDLTGRSSYEQYF; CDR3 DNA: TGCAGTGCTAGAGATCTTACGGGCAGAAGCTCCTACGAGCAGTACTTC